This T cell receptor beta chain derives from a study of control samples from healthy donors and cancer patients. Produced via immunoSEQ multiplex PCR; TCRdb's table is partial and in-frame only. The data show approximately 49,000 clones, just over 85% seen once. The V gene lost 2 bases and the J gene lost 10 bases, with 15 bases spanning the gap. CDR1 is SGHTA and CDR2 is FQGTGA in the germline V gene. This CDR3 spans 15 amino acids. The sequenced sample was PBMCs. The sequence came from a woman aged 50 to 60 with lung cancer. The chain links TRBV7-3 to TRBJ1-6; possibly TRBD1 for D (5 bases). The CDR3 nucleotides read TGTGCCAGCAGCTTATCCGGGGGAGAAAACTCACCCCTCCACTTT. Its translation: CASSLSGGENSPLHF.